The entry below gives a single TCR beta chain sequence along with its context. The data were obtained in a study of shared clonotypes between healthy human individuals. Study-wide context: Researchers drew samples from a couple of women and a few men aged 18 to 49.

Naive CD8 cells were CD45RO-negative, positively selected for CCR7, excluding terminally differentiated effector memory CD45RA+ cells. Several immunoSEQ plates held equal portions of the genomic DNA taken from each subset. Assay used: immunoSEQ multiplex PCR; TCRdb lists only in-frame clones, some missing. This sample carries hundreds of thousands of clones, 80% to 95% of them seen once, and the ten largest clones take about 25%. This TCR came from a young man in good health. The sequencing input was naive CD8+ T cells sorted from blood.

The CDR3 reads CASTRLNGDIQYF. DNA of the CDR3: TGTGCCAGCACGCGCCTAAACGGGGACATTCAGTACTTC. V is TRBV11-2 and J is TRBJ2-4; D perhaps matches TRBD2 (5 bases). Germline CDR1 reads SGHAT; CDR2 reads FQNNGV. V was clipped by 7 bases and J by 8 bases, with 15 bases between them. The CDR3 contains 13 residues.